Following are 18 T cell receptor beta chains from one sample sequenced in a study of T-cell reconstitution after alpha-beta-depleted transplantation in children. Using unique molecular identifiers, the investigators prepared the TCRbeta library. TCRdb analysed the PCR reads with MiXCR anew, one entry per CDR3 protein. The sample yields approximately 500,000 distinct CDR3 sequences, more than 9% seen once. This specimen was PBMCs, taken before TCRalphabeta/CD19-depleted stem cell transplant. These receptor sequences come from a child aged 2 to 10 with inherited bone marrow failure, due to receive a stem cell transplant.

Many counts were recorded for this clonotype. J is TRBJ1-2 and V is TRBV7-9, with D possibly being TRBD1 (5 bases). CDR1 and CDR2 from the germline V gene are SEHNR and FQNEAQ (reference sequence). Trimming shortened V by 2 bases and J by 6 bases, and 13 bases separated the two germline ends. This CDR3 is 14 amino acids long. CDR3 residues: CASSLRGSTDGYTF. In DNA form, the CDR3 reads TGTGCCAGCAGCTTACGGGGCAGTACTGATGGCTACACCTTC.

J is TRBJ2-5 and V is TRBV6-5; D may be TRBD2 (6 bases). This CDR3 contains 16 residues. CDR1 is MNHEY and CDR2 is SVGAGI in the germline V gene. Deletions cut 9 bases from V and 7 bases from J, with 27 bases between. The CDR3 DNA sequence: TGTGCCAGTCTCCAAGTACCGGGACTTGTAAGGGGGACCCAGTACTTC. This sequence encodes CASLQVPGLVRGTQYF.

The rearrangement links TRBV20-1 to TRBJ1-3; TRBD1 matches 9 bases. V gave up 0 bases and J gave up 2 bases; unmatched junction bases: 2. The germline V gene has CDR1 DFQATT and CDR2 SNEGSKA (reference sequence). CDR3 length: 15 amino acids. The CDR3 region is CSARDRTGAGNTIYF. The CDR3, as DNA: TGCAGTGCTAGAGATCGGACAGGGGCTGGAAACACCATATATTTT.

V gene TRBV12-3 or TRBV12-4 combines with J gene TRBJ1-1; 12 bases agree with TRBD1. The trim removed 7 bases at V and 1 base at J, leaving 7 bases unmatched. The CDR3 covers 16 residues. For the CDR3, the DNA is TGTGCCAGCAATACGGGACAGGGGGCTGAGAACACTGAAGCTTTCTTT. Protein sequence: CASNTGQGAENTEAFF.

In regard to this clonotype: Being one base from a much bigger clone, this may be a read error. The chain employs TRBV20-1 and TRBJ2-2, with D possibly matching TRBD2 (6 bases). The CDR3 has 13 amino acids. Germline V CDR1 and CDR2: DFQATT, SNEGSKA (reference sequence). CDR3 protein: CSARQGNTGGLFF. In nucleotides, the CDR3 is TGCAGTGCTAGACAGGGAAATACCGGGGGGCTGTTTTTT.

This clonotype was picked up many times. CDR3 loop: CSALGFRAFF. DNA of the CDR3: TGCAGTGCTCTGGGGTTCCGAGCTTTCTTT. The chain links TRBV20-1 to TRBJ1-1, with D unresolved. V lost 5 bases and J lost 10, with 11 bases in between. The germline CDR1 and CDR2 sequences are DFQATT and SNEGSKA (reference sequence). The CDR3 has 10 residues.

This chain connects TRBV27 to TRBJ2-2; unclear D gene. With 6 bases removed from V and 4 bases from J, the gap between germline ends came to 3 bases. Germline V lookup: CDR1 MNHEY, CDR2 SMNVEV (reference sequence). The CDR3 is made up of 11 amino acids. The CDR3: CASRLTGELFF. The CDR3 nucleotides are TGTGCCAGCAGACTCACCGGGGAGCTGTTTTTT.

This rearrangement joins TRBV29-1 to TRBJ2-1, with 12 positions matching TRBD2. The CDR3 totals 16 residues. V shed 1 base, J shed 7 bases, and the junction held 8 bases outside the gene matches. Germline CDR1 reads SQVTM; CDR2 reads ANQGSEA. The CDR3 spells CSVEVASGRAWNEQFF. CDR3 DNA sequence: TGCAGCGTTGAAGTGGCTAGCGGGAGGGCCTGGAATGAGCAGTTCTTC.

This clonotype occurred many times. The chain has TRBV28 and TRBJ1-2; D is possibly TRBD1 (5 bases). The V gene lost 8 bases and the J gene lost 8 bases, with 21 bases spanning the gap. CDR3 length: 14 amino acids. CDR1 is MDHEN, CDR2 SYDVKM, per germline. CDR3 in DNA: TGTGCCAGCCGTATATTAGACAGCCCCCTAGGCTACACCTTC. Its translation is CASRILDSPLGYTF.

The table lists this clonotype with many counts. The chain links TRBV24-1 to TRBJ2-1; TRBD2 matches at 14 bases. The CDR3 sequence is 17 residues long. Germline V gene data show CDR1 as KGHDR and CDR2 as SFDVKD. V trimming: 5 bases; J trimming: 7 bases; junction bases outside the gene matches: 9. CDR3 loop: CATSALQGLAGENEQFF. As DNA, the CDR3 is TGTGCCACCAGTGCCCTGCAGGGACTAGCGGGAGAGAATGAGCAGTTCTTC.

This clonotype was seen at least ten times. CDR3 region: CSASTGNEQFF. Here the CDR3 DNA reads TGCAGTGCTAGTACTGGGAATGAGCAGTTCTTC. This chain connects TRBV20-1 to TRBJ2-1; the D is unclear. With 3 bases removed from V and 7 bases from J, the gap between germline ends came to 7 bases. Germline V gene sequence: CDR1 DFQATT, CDR2 SNEGSKA (reference sequence). The CDR3 is 11 amino acids.

This clonotype was recorded at least ten times. This sequence joins TRBV5-1 and TRBJ2-7; 10 nucleotides match TRBD1. CDR1 and CDR2 (germline): SGHRS, YFSETQ. CDR3 length: 14 amino acids. V shed 4 bases and J 2 bases; nucleotides not matched to a gene: 3. The CDR3 bases are TGCGCCAGCAGCAAGGGACAGGGGACCTACGAGCAGTACTTC. Protein sequence: CASSKGQGTYEQYF.

The V call is TRBV10-1, the J call TRBJ2-3; possible D gene TRBD1, 6 bases. The CDR3 sequence is 15 residues long. CDR1 and CDR2 (germline): WNHNN, SYGVQD (reference sequence). With 3 bases removed from V and 4 bases from J, the gap between germline ends came to 14 bases. This CDR3 is CASSDWGQGSDTQYF. As DNA, the CDR3 is TGCGCCAGCAGTGACTGGGGGCAAGGATCAGATACGCAGTATTTT.

This clonotype was seen only a few times. The V and J genes are TRBV5-1 and TRBJ2-5, with D unresolved. V lost 4 bases and J lost 0, with 10 bases in between. The CDR3 sequence is 14 residues long. The germline V gene encodes CDR1 SGHRS and CDR2 YFSETQ. The CDR3 sequence is CASSPQANQETQYF. For the CDR3, the DNA is TGCGCCAGCAGCCCCCAGGCGAACCAAGAGACCCAGTACTTC. Using reference TRBV5-1 and TRBJ2-5 for the parts outside the CDR3, the full variable domain is KAGVTQTPRYLIKTRGQQVTLSCSPISGHRSVSWYQQTPGQGLQFLFEYFSETQRNKGNFPGRFSGRQFSNSRSEMNVSTLELGDSALYLCASSPQANQETQYFGPGTRLLVL.

As concerns this clonotype: Being one base from a much bigger clone, this may be a read error. This rearrangement joins TRBV10-3 to TRBJ2-4; D not certain. The CDR3 runs 14 residues. Germline loops: CDR1 ENHRY, CDR2 SYGVKD. V lost 5 bases to trimming and J lost 3 bases, with 11 bases between them. CDR3 residues: CAISSTIGKNIQYF. CDR3 nucleotide sequence: TGTGCCATCAGTTCCACCATAGGCAAAAACATTCAGTACTTC.

This clonotype occurred many times. The chain joins TRBV18 to TRBJ2-1, with D hard to call. Trimming stripped 6 bases from V and 2 bases from J, with 17 bases between. The CDR3 covers 16 residues. The V gene's germline CDR1 is KGHSH and CDR2 LQKENI. The CDR3 nucleotides are TGTGCCAGCTCGGACCGAGCTTCCCCTACCTACAATGAGCAGTTCTTC. Translating gives CASSDRASPTYNEQFF.

The chain employs TRBV7-9 and TRBJ2-1, with TRBD2 identical over 8 bases. The V gene end was trimmed by 2 bases and the J gene end by 0 bases; junction bases not matched to a gene: 6. CDR1 is SEHNR, CDR2 FQNEAQ, per germline (reference sequence). The CDR3 length is 17 residues. The CDR3 sequence: CASSLRGSGVSYNEQFF. In DNA, the CDR3 is TGTGCCAGCAGCTTAAGGGGTAGCGGGGTCTCCTACAATGAGCAGTTCTTC.

This clonotype was counted many times. The chain joins TRBV27 to TRBJ2-3; 11 bases are a match to TRBD2. CDR1 is MNHEY, CDR2 SMNVEV, per germline (reference sequence). The CDR3 extends over 17 amino acids. The junction had 13 bases not matched to a gene; V was cut back by 7 bases and J by 4 bases. The CDR3 region has the DNA TGTGCCAGCACCCTCCGTTCACTAGCGGGAGTTCCAGATACGCAGTATTTT. It translates to CASTLRSLAGVPDTQYF.